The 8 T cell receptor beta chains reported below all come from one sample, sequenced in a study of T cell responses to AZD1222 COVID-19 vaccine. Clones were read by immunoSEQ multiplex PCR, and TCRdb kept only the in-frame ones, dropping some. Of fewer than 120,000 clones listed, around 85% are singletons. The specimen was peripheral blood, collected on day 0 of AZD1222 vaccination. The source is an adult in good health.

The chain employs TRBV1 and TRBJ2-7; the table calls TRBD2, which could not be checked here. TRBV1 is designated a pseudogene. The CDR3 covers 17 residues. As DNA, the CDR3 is TGCACCAGCAGCCAAGTGGGTAGCGGGAGGGCCGGGTACGAGCAGTACTTC. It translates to CTSSQVGSGRAGYEQYF.

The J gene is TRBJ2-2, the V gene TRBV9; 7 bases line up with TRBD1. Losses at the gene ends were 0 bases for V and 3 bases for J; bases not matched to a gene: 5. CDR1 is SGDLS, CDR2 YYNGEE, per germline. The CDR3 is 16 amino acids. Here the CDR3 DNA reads TGTGCCAGCAGCGTAGGGTACAGGGGATACACCGGGGAGCTGTTTTTT. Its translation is CASSVGYRGYTGELFF.

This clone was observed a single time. CDR3 protein: CASSFPSGGPTDTQYF. The CDR3 region has the DNA TGTGCCAGCAGCTTCCCTTCGGGAGGGCCAACAGATACGCAGTATTTT. The chain carries TRBV7-9 and TRBJ2-3; 8 bases fit TRBD2. The CDR3 runs 16 residues. Germline V lookup: CDR1 SEHNR, CDR2 FQNEAQ (reference sequence). J gave up 3 bases and V 3 bases, and 8 bases lay outside the gene matches. The whole variable domain, filled in from reference TRBV7-9 and TRBJ2-3, reads DTGVSQNPRHKITKRGQNVTFRCDPISEHNRLYWYRQTLGQGPEFLTYFQNEAQLEKSRLLSDRFSAERPKGSFSTLEIQRTEQGDSAMYLCASSFPSGGPTDTQYFGPGTRLTVL.

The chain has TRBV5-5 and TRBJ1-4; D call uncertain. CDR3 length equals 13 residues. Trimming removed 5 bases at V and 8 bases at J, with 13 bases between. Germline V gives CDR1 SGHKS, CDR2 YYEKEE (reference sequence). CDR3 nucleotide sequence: TGTGCCAGCAGTTCCAAAATCTCGGAAAAACTGTTTTTT. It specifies CASSSKISEKLFF.

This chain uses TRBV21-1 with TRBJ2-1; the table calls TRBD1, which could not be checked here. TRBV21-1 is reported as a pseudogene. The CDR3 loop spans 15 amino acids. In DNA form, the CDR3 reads TGTGCCAGCAGCAAAGGGGACGGACAGTACAATGAGCAGTTCTTC. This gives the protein CASSKGDGQYNEQFF.

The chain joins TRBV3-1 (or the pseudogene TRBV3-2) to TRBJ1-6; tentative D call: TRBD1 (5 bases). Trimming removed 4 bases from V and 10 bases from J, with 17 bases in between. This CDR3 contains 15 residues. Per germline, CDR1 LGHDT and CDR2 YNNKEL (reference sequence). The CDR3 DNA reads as TGTGCCAGCAGCCTCTTCCGCGGGGGGAGATCACCCCTCCACTTT. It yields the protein CASSLFRGGRSPLHF.

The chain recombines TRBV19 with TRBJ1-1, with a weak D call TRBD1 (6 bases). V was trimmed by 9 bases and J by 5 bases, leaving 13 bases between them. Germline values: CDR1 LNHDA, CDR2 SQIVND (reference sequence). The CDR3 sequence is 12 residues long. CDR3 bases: TGTGCCAGCGACAGGAGGGGAACTGAAGCTTTCTTT. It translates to CASDRRGTEAFF.

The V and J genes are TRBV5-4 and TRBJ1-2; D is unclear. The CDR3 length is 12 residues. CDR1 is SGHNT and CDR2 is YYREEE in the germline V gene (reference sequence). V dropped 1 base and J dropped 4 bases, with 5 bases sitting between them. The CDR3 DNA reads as TGTGCCAGCAGCTTGTTCCGCTATGGCTACACCTTC. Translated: CASSLFRYGYTF.